This T cell receptor beta chain was sequenced in a study of blood T cell repertoires in COVID-19. About the research overall: Some COVID-19 samples were acute and others convalescent; all came from the United States, Italy and Spain. Sources were T cells, B-cell-depleted T cells, or PBMCs; the material itself was cDNA or gDNA.

The V gene lost 2 bases and the J gene lost 6 bases, with 13 bases spanning the gap. The germline V gene encodes CDR1 SGHVS and CDR2 FNYEAQ. The CDR3 is 14 residues long. Original analysis: Using reference gene primer amplification, nucleated cell counts were estimated. Clones were sequenced by immunoSEQ multiplex PCR, and TCRdb holds only the in-frame ones, with some missing. V, J and clone size reflect that table, while D and trimming were determined from the DNA. The sample has 150,000 to 200,000 clones, 65% to 90% seen once; the top ten hold 7.5% to 10%. The TCR sequence derives from a man in his fifties or sixties with active or convalescent COVID-19. This chain uses TRBV7-6 with TRBJ1-1; D ambiguous. Input material: peripheral blood. Written as DNA, the CDR3 is TGTGCCAGCAGCTTAACCCGAAAGGCGGCTGAAGCTTTCTTT. It encodes CASSLTRKAAEAFF. Variable domain in full (rest from reference TRBV7-6 and TRBJ1-1): GAGVSQSPRYKVTKRGQDVALRCDPISGHVSLYWYRQALGQGPEFLTYFNYEAQQDKSGLPNDRFSAERPEGSISTLTIQRTEQRDSAMYRCASSLTRKAAEAFFGQGTRLTVV.